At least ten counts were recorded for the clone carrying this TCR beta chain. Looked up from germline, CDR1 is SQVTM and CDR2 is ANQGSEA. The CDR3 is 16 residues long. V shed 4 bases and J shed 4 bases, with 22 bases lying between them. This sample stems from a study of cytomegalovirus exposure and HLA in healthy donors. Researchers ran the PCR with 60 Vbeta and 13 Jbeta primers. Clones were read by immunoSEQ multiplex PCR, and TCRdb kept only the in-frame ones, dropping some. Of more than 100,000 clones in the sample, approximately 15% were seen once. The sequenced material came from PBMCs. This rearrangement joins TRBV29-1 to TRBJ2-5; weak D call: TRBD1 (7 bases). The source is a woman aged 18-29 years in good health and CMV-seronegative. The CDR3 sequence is CSVAAGGGGWRETQYF. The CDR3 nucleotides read TGCAGCGTTGCGGCAGGGGGAGGCGGTTGGCGAGAGACCCAGTACTTC. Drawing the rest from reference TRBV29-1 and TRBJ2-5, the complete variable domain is SAVISQKPSRDICQRGTSLTIQCQVDSQVTMMFWYRQQPGQSLTLIATANQGSEATYESGFVIDKFPISRPNLTFSTLTVSNMSPEDSSIYLCSVAAGGGGWRETQYFGPGTRLLVL.